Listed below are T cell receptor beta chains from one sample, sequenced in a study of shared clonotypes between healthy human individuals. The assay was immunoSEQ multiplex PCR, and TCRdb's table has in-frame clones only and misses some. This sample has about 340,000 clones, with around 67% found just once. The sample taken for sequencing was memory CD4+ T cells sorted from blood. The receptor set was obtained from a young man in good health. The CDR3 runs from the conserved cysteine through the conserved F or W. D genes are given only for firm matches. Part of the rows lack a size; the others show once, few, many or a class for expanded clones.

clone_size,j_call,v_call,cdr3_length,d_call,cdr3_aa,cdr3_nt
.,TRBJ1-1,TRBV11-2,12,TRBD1,CASRYRGPEAFF,TGTGCCAGCAGGTACAGGGGCCCTGAAGCTTTCTTT
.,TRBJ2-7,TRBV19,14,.,CASSITKQSYEQYF,TGTGCCAGTAGTATAACTAAGCAATCCTACGAGCAGTACTTC
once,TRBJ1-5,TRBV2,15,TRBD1,CASSRRTGGNQPQHF,TGTGCCAGCAGTAGGCGGACAGGGGGCAATCAGCCCCAGCATTTT
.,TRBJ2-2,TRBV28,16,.,CASSLVRQGNTGELFF,TGTGCCAGCAGTTTAGTGAGGCAGGGAAACACCGGGGAGCTGTTTTTT
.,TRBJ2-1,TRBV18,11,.,CASSLDVEQFF,TGTGCCAGCTCACTGGACGTCGAGCAGTTCTTC
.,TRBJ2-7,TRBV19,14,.,CASSPFGGTREQYF,TGTGCCAGTAGTCCCTTCGGCGGGACGAGGGAGCAGTACTTC
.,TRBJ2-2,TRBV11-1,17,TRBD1,CASSYGTDSSDTGELFF,TGTGCCAGCAGCTACGGGACAGACTCGAGTGACACCGGGGAGCTGTTTTTT
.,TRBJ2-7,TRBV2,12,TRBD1,CASSYRGTEQYF,TGTGCCAGCAGTTACAGGGGAACCGAGCAGTACTTC
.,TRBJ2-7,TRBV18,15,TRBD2,CASSPSQAAGSEQYF,TGTGCCAGCTCACCCTCCCAGGCAGCGGGAAGCGAGCAGTACTTC
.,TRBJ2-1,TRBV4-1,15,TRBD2,CASSQVGLAGNEQFF,TGCGCCAGCAGCCAAGTAGGGCTAGCGGGCAATGAGCAGTTCTTC
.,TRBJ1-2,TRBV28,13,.,CASSLGGEYGYTF,TGTGCCAGCAGTTTAGGGGGGGAGTATGGCTACACCTTC